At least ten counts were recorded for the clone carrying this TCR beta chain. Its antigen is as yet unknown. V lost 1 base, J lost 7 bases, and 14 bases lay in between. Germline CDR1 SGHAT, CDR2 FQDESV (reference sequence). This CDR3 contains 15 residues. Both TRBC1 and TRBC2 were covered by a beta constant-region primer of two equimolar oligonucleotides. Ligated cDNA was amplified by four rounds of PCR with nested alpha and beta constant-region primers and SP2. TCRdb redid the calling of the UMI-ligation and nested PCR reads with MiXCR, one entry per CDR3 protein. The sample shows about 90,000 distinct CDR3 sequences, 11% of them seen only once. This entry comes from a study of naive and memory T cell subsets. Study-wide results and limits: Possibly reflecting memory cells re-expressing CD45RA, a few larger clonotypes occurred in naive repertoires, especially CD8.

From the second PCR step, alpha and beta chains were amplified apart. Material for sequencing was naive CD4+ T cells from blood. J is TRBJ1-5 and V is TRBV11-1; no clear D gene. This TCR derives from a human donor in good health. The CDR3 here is CASSLVVRGYQPQHF. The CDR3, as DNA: TGTGCCAGCAGCTTAGTCGTCAGAGGTTACCAGCCCCAGCATTTT.